This entry describes one TCR beta chain. These data originate in a study of control samples from healthy donors and cancer patients. Libraries were prepared by immunoSEQ multiplex PCR; TCRdb keeps only in-frame clonotypes and omits some of them. The sample includes about 120,000 clones, around 89% of them seen just once. CDR1 is SGHTA, CDR2 FQGTGA, per germline. After removal of 5 bases from V and 4 bases from J, the junction contained 14 bases not matched to a gene. The CDR3 has 19 residues. V and J are TRBV7-3 and TRBJ2-1; the match to TRBD2 covers 13 bases. This TCR derives from a woman between 50 and 59 years old with colorectal cancer. Sequenced: PBMCs. The CDR3 spells CASSLAGTSGAGPYNEQFF. The CDR3 DNA follows: TGTGCCAGCAGCCTCGCCGGGACTAGCGGGGCTGGCCCTTACAATGAGCAGTTCTTC.